This T cell receptor (beta chain) was identified in a study of cytomegalovirus exposure and HLA in healthy donors. Both 60 Vbeta primers and 13 Jbeta primers went into the PCR. The data were produced by immunoSEQ multiplex PCR, yet TCRdb's version contains in-frame clones alone and is incomplete. The table has over 150,000 clones, 65% to 85% seen once. This clone appeared a few times. Its matching antigen is unknown. Study-wide results and caveats: Specificity of three CMV-associated chains for CMV antigens was verified in vitro. On later analysis, the bulk of CMV-associated TCR beta chains appeared to be HLA-restricted. The study dropped some indistinguishable V segments, TRBV6-2 and TRBV6-3 among them. Sequencing likely generated an artifact that appeared as a cluster of highly shared sequence variants.

V dropped 6 bases and J dropped 0 bases, with 12 bases sitting between them. The germline CDR1 and CDR2 sequences are MNHEY and SMNVEV (reference sequence). The CDR3 has 14 residues. The sample comprised PBMCs. The J gene is TRBJ2-7, the V gene TRBV27, with TRBD1 as a possible D gene (6 bases). The TCR was taken from a man between 18 and 35 years old in good health and CMV-seronegative. The chain's CDR3 is CASRPQGNSYEQYV. CDR3 DNA: TGTGCCAGCAGACCTCAGGGGAACTCCTACGAGCAGTACGTC.